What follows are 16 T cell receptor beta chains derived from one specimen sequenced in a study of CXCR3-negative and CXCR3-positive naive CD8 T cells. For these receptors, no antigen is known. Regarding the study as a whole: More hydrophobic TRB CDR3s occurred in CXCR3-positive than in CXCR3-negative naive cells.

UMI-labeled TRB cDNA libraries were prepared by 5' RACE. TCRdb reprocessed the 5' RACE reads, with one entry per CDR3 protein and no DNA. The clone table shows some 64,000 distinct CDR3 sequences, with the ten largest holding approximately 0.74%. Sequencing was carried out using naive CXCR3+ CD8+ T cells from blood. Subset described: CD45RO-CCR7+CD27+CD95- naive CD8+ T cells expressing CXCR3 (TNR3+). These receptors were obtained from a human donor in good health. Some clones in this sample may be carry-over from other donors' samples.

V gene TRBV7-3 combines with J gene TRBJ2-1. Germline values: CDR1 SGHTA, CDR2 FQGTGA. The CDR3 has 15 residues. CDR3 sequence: CASSPTYNGDNEQFF.

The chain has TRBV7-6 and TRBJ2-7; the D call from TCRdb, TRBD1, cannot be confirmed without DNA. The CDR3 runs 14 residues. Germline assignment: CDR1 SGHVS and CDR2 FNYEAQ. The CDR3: CASSQGTGGYEQYF.

CDR3 region: CASSYNEGPRGRFTDTQYF. This chain uses TRBV6-2 or TRBV6-3 with TRBJ2-3; the TCRdb D gene call, TRBD2, has no DNA to confirm it. The CDR3 length is 19 residues. Per the germline V gene, CDR1 is MNHEY and CDR2 is SVGEGT.

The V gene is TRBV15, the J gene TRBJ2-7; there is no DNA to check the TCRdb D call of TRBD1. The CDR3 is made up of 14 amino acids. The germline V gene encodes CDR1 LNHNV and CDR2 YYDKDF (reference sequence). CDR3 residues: CATSRGAGRDEQYF.

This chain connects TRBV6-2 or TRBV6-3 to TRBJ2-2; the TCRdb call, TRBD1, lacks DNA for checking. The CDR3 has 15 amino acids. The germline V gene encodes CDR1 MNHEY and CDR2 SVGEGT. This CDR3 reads CASSSGRENTGELFF.

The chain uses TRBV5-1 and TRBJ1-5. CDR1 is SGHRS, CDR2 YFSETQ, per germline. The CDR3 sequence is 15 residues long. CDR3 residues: CASSLGPDSNQPQHF.

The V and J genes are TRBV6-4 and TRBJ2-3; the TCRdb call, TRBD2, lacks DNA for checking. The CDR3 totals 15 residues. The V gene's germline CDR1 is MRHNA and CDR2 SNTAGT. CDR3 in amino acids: CASSVTRIIGDTQYF.

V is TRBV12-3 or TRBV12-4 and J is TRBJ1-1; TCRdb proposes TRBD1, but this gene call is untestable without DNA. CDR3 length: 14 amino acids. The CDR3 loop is CASSQTASNTEAFF.

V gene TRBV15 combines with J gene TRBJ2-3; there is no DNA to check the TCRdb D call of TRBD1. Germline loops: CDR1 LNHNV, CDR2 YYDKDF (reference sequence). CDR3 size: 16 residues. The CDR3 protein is CATSREFRASLDTQYF.

CDR3 sequence: CASSSQQGNTGELFF. This rearrangement joins TRBV28 to TRBJ2-2; absent DNA, TCRdb's TRBD1 call cannot be checked. The CDR3 length is 15 residues. Germline CDR1 reads MDHEN; CDR2 reads SYDVKM.

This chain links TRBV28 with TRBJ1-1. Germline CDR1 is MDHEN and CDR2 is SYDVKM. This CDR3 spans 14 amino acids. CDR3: CASSPEGIRTEAFF.

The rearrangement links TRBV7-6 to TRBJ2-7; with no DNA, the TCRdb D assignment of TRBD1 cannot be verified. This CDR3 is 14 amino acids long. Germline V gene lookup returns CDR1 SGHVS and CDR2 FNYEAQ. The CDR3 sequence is CASSLPPFGAEQYF. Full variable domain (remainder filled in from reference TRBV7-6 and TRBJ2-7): GAGVSQSPRYKVTKRGQDVALRCDPISGHVSLYWYRQALGQGPEFLTYFNYEAQQDKSGLPNDRFSAERPEGSISTLTIQRTEQRDSAMYRCASSLPPFGAEQYFGPGTRLTVT.

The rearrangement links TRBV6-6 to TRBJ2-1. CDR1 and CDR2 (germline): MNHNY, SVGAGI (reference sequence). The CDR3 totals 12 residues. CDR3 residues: CASSYLGNEQFF.

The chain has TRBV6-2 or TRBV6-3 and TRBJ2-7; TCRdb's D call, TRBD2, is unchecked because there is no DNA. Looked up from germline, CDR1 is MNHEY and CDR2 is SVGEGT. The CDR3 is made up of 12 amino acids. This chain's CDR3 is CASSSEGWEQYF.

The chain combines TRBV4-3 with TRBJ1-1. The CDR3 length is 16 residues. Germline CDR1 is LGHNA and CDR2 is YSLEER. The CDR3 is CASSQDKFTVNTEAFF.

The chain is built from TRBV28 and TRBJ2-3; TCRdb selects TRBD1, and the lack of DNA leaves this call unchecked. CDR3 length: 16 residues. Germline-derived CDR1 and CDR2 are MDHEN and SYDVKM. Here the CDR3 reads CASSGTGGGGTDTQYF.